This T cell receptor (beta chain) is drawn from a study of response to subunit inactivated influenza vaccine. The germline V and J ends were trimmed by 1 base and 4 bases, with 15 bases remaining between them. CDR1 is SQVTM, CDR2 ANQGSEA, per germline. The length of the CDR3 is 15 residues. TCRdb redid the calling of the RT-PCR reads with MiXCR, one entry per CDR3 protein. This sample has about 570,000 distinct CDR3 sequences, with about 11% found just once. This clonotype came up a few times. These data also formed part of another study, on T cells expressing NK-cell markers. That report adds: The cDNA for TCR beta came from 5'RACE template switching with UMIs. From sorted CD3+CD56+NKG2C+, CD3+CD56+NKG2C- and CD3+CD56-NKG2C+ T cells came the TCR beta repertoires. Of the CD8+ T cell pool in about 6 donors, about 1.0-8% was accounted for by dominant NKG2C+ clonotypes.

The J gene is TRBJ2-3, the V gene TRBV29-1; either TRBD1 or TRBD2 may fit D (6 bases each). The sequence came from a man aged 45 to 65 who received an inactivated influenza vaccine. Specimen: PBMCs from blood, collected on the day of vaccination. The CDR3 region has the DNA TGCAGCGTTGAAGGCCAGGCCGGGGGCGCAGATACGCAGTATTTT. This codes for CSVEGQAGGADTQYF.